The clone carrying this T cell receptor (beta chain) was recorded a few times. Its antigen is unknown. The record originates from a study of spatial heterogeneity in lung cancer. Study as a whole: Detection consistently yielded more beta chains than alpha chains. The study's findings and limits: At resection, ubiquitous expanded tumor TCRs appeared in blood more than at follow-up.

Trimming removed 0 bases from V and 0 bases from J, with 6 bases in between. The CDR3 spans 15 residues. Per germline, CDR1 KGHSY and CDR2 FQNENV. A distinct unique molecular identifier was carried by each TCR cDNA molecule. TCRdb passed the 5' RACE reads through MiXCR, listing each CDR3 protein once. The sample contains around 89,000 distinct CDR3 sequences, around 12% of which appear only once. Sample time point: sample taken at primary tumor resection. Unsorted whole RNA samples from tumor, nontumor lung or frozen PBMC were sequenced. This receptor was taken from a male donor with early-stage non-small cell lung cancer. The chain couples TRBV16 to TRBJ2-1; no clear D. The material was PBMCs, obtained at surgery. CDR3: CASSQSTSSYNEQFF. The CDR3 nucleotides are TGTGCCAGCAGCCAATCGACGAGCTCCTACAATGAGCAGTTCTTC. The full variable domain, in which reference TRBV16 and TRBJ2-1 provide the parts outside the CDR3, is GEEVAQTPKHLVRGEGQKAKLYCAPIKGHSYVFWYQQVLKNEFKFLISFQNENVFDETGMPKERFSAKCLPNSPCSLEIQATKLEDSAVYFCASSQSTSSYNEQFFGPGTRLTVL.